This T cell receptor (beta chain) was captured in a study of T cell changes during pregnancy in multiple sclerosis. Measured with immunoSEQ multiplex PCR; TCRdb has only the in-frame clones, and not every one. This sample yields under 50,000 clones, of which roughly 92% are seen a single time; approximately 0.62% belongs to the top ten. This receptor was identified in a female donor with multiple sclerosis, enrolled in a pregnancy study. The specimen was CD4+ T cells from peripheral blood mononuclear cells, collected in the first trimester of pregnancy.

CDR3: CASSSGLEGEQYF. The CDR3 bases are TGTGCCAGCTCCTCGGGACTAGAGGGCGAGCAGTACTTC. This chain connects TRBV18 to TRBJ2-7; TRBD2 matches at 8 bases. From germline, CDR1 is KGHSH and CDR2 LQKENI. J lost 6 bases, V lost 6 bases, and 7 bases had no gene match. The CDR3 runs 13 residues.